The T cell receptor beta chain under discussion was sequenced for a study of shared clonotypes between healthy human individuals. Sorted-subset replicate PCRs used roughly 210 ng of genomic DNA. This amount corresponded to some 30,000 T cell genomes. Produced via immunoSEQ multiplex PCR; TCRdb's table is partial and in-frame only. The sample comprises 600,000 to 750,000 clones, about 90% of which are singletons, and 30% to 40% rests with the top ten. From germline, CDR1 is MNHEY and CDR2 SMNVEV (reference sequence). The CDR3 consists of 15 residues. V dropped 1 base and J dropped 4 bases, with 14 bases sitting between them.

The V and J genes are TRBV27 and TRBJ2-7, with D hard to call. The clonotype originates from a man between 18 and 35 years old in good health. Some clones in this sample may be carry-over from other donors' samples. The sequencing sample was made of memory CD8+ T cells from PBMCs. Noted subset: CD45RO+ cells pooled with CCR7-negative TemRA cells. The CDR3, as DNA: TGTGCCAGCAGTTTATTGGCCCTAGAACCTTACGAGCAGTACTTC. Translation: CASSLLALEPYEQYF.